This T cell receptor beta chain was found in a study of blood T cell repertoires in COVID-19. At the level of the study: Samples taken during acute and convalescent COVID-19 were collected in the United States, Italy and Spain. Nucleic acid was either cDNA or gDNA, and it came from T cells, B-cell-depleted T cells, or PBMCs.

The CDR3 extends over 13 amino acids. Trimming took off 0 bases at V and 8 bases at J, with 8 bases between the two ends. Germline values: CDR1 LGHDT, CDR2 YNNKEL (reference sequence). Per the authors' pipeline: Quantification of nucleated cells was approximated via reference gene primer amplification. Sequenced by immunoSEQ multiplex PCR; TCRdb stores in-frame clones only, minus some. V, J and clone size were drawn from that table, and D and trimming were deduced from the DNA. The sample lists fewer than 65,000 clones, roughly nine tenths occurring once. This receptor was taken from a human donor in a cohort sampled during active COVID-19. Source material: peripheral blood. The chain joins TRBV3-1 (or the pseudogene TRBV3-2) to TRBJ2-1, with D perhaps TRBD2 (6 bases). CDR3 in DNA: TGTGCCAGCAGCCAAGACTGGGGGGATGAGCAGTTCTTC. Protein: CASSQDWGDEQFF.